These 18 T cell receptor beta chains originate from one sample sequenced in a study of tumor-infiltrating lymphocytes in primary liver carcinoma. It was from roughly 20-30 mg of unsorted bulk tissue that RNA and DNA were co-extracted. With a constant-region primer, TCR beta cDNA was made from 450 to 550 ng of total RNA. Construction of TCR beta libraries relied on three successive nested multiplex PCR rounds employing slightly modified ARM-PCR. With TRBV1-TRBV30 forward primers and a C-beta reverse primer, the first two PCR rounds were run for around 10 cycles each. TCRdb redid the calling of the multiplex PCR reads with MiXCR, one entry per CDR3 protein. Among 100,000 or so distinct CDR3 sequences listed, roughly 69% were seen once. The sequenced material came from liver tumor tissue from sampling region 5. Subset here: tumor region T5, tumor centre. The receptors stem from a woman aged 60 to 75 with primary liver carcinoma and hepatitis B virus infection.

With regard to this clonotype: This may be a read error, as it is one base from a much larger clone. This chain's CDR3 is CASSPAGLAGVMQYF. In DNA form, the CDR3 reads TGTGCCAGCAGTCCCGCCGGACTAGCGGGAGTTATGCAGTACTTC. J is TRBJ2-7 and V is TRBV28, with 13 bases identical to TRBD2. The germline CDR1 and CDR2 sequences are MDHEN and SYDVKM. This CDR3 contains 15 residues. V gave up 5 bases and J gave up 9 bases; unmatched junction bases: 10.

As concerns this clonotype: A much more abundant neighbour one base away suggests this may be a read error. The chain couples TRBV6-5 to TRBJ2-7; TRBD2 matches at 8 bases. This CDR3 spans 17 amino acids. Germline CDR1 reads MNHEY; CDR2 reads SVGAGI. The CDR3 loop reads CASSYGSGTSFSNEQYF. The CDR3 coding sequence is TGTGCCAGCAGTTACGGTAGCGGGACGTCCTTCTCCAACGAGCAGTACTTC.

About this clonotype: At one of its ends the junction is not consistent with the germline gene, which may arise from a read error. J is TRBJ2-1 and V is TRBV12-5; 8 positions match TRBD2. Germline assignment: CDR1 LGHNT and CDR2 FRNRAP. The CDR3 length is 15 residues. As DNA, the CDR3 is TGTGTTAGTGGCCATACTAGCGGCCTATACAATGAGCAGTTCTTC. Translating gives CVSGHTSGLYNEQFF.

Comment on this clonotype: This could be a read error, since a much larger clone is one nucleotide away. V is TRBV29-1 and J is TRBJ2-1; the D is unclear. V was trimmed by 0 bases and J by 9 bases, leaving 6 bases between them. Germline CDR1 reads SQVTM; CDR2 reads ANQGSEA. The CDR3 contains 11 residues. CDR3 sequence (DNA): TGCAGCGTTGAAGATCTTATTGAGCAGTTCTTC. As protein: CSVEDLIEQFF.

The chain joins TRBV4-1 to TRBJ1-6, with D maybe TRBD1 (6 bases). Germline V lookup: CDR1 MGHRA, CDR2 YSYEKL. Trimming cost V 2 bases and J 9 bases, with 11 bases left between them. The CDR3 contains 14 residues. CDR3 in DNA: TGCGCCAGCAGCCAAACAGGGTCCGGTTCACCCCTCCACTTT. It specifies CASSQTGSGSPLHF.

The chain combines TRBV12-3 or TRBV12-4 with TRBJ2-1; the D gene could be TRBD1 or TRBD2 (5 bases each). V lost 5 bases, J lost 16 bases, and 33 bases lay in between. The CDR3 contains 17 residues. In DNA, the CDR3 is TGTGCCAGCAGTCTACACTGGGACCCACCGTCCTACAATGGGCAATTCTTC. As protein: CASSLHWDPPSYNGQFF.

A remark on this clonotype: Its ends do not fully match the called genes, so a read error is possible. The chain recombines TRBV10-2 with TRBJ1-2; D may be TRBD1 (6 bases). The CDR3 covers 13 residues. Germline-derived CDR1 and CDR2 are WSHSY and SAAADI. The CDR3 bases are TGCGCCAGCTGTGAACAGTCCTTTGGGGACAACACCTTC. Its translation: CASCEQSFGDNTF.

Comments on this clonotype: An end of the junction differs from the germline gene, which may be a read error. The chain employs TRBV6-1 and TRBJ2-3; 11 bases fit TRBD2. The V gene's germline CDR1 is MNHNS and CDR2 SASEGT. The CDR3 runs to 16 residues. DNA for the CDR3: TGTGGCAACAGTCCGACTAGCGGGACAAGCACGGATACGCAGTATTTT. This encodes CGNSPTSGTSTDTQYF.

A word on this clonotype: At one of its ends the junction is not consistent with the germline gene, which may arise from a read error. This chain connects TRBV12-3 or TRBV12-4 to TRBJ2-7; D is ambiguous. The CDR3 totals 15 residues. CDR3 sequence reads: CASSFGPLGSYKQYF. In DNA, the CDR3 is TGTGCCAGCAGTTTTGGACCTTTGGGCTCCTACAAGCAGTACTTC.

Remarks on this clonotype: The junction departs from the called germline gene at one end, perhaps through a read error. The chain couples TRBV11-2 to TRBJ1-6; no clear D gene. The V gene's germline CDR1 is SGHAT and CDR2 FQNNGV. The CDR3 is 13 amino acids. The CDR3 here is CASSFVTDSPLHF. The DNA of the CDR3 is TGCGCCAGCAGCTTTGTAACGGATTCACCCCTCCACTTT.

As for this clonotype: The junction and the germline gene differ at one end; a read error may be behind it. The chain links TRBV11-2 to TRBJ1-4; D is unresolved. Germline V gene data show CDR1 as SGHAT and CDR2 as FQNNGV. The CDR3 consists of 15 residues. The chain's CDR3 is CASSLGLPSNGKPFF. The DNA of the CDR3 is TGTGCCAGCAGCTTAGGGCTCCCGTCTAATGGAAAACCGTTTTTT.

The chain is built from TRBV11-2 and TRBJ2-1; D is unclear. Per the germline V gene, CDR1 is SGHAT and CDR2 is FQNNGV. This CDR3 has 14 amino acids. The V end was cut by 11 bases, the J end by 8 bases, with 22 bases between. CDR3 sequence reads: CAGSLAARNDEQFF. In DNA form, the CDR3 reads TGTGCCGGTAGCTTAGCCGCGAGGAACGATGAGCAGTTCTTC.

On this clonotype: One end of the junction is discordant with germline, which a read error may explain. The V gene is TRBV11-1, the J gene TRBJ2-7; D tentatively fits TRBD1 or TRBD2 (6 bases each). CDR1 is SGHAT, CDR2 FQDESV, per germline (reference sequence). This CDR3 has 14 amino acids. The CDR3, as DNA: TGTGTCAGCAGCTTAAGGGGGGCCTCCTACGAGCAGTACTTT. This gives the protein CVSSLRGASYEQYF.

The sample holds one count of this clonotype. The junction shows a germline mismatch at one end, possibly a read error. V and J are TRBV4-2 and TRBJ1-4; unclear D gene. This CDR3 contains 14 residues. Germline CDR1 LGHNA, CDR2 YNFKEQ. The CDR3 nucleotides read TGTGCCAGCAGCCAGCCGTACAGAAATGAAAAACCGTTTTTT. It codes for CASSQPYRNEKPFF.

As for this clonotype: Since the CDR3 does not end with the conserved phenylalanine or tryptophan, this likely comes from a read error. The V gene is TRBV11-2, the J gene TRBJ2-1; D call uncertain. The germline V gene encodes CDR1 SGHAT and CDR2 FQNNGV. V was clipped by 1 base and J by 5 bases, with 6 bases between them. This CDR3 is 13 amino acids long. CDR3 DNA sequence: TGTGCCAGCAGCTTAGGGCTAGACAATGAGCAGTTCATC. Amino acids: CASSLGLDNEQFI.

On this clonotype itself: A much bigger clone sits one base away, suggesting this may be a read error. This sequence joins TRBV5-1 and TRBJ1-2; no definite D call. CDR3 length equals 13 residues. Germline V gives CDR1 SGHRS, CDR2 YFSETQ. CDR3 nucleotides: TGCGTCAGCAGCTTGGAAGTCTCTTATGGCTACACCTTC. It encodes CVSSLEVSYGYTF. Using reference TRBV5-1 and TRBJ1-2 for the parts outside the CDR3, the full variable domain is KAGVTQTPRYLIKTRGQQVTLSCSPISGHRSVSWYQQTPGQGLQFLFEYFSETQRNKGNFPGRFSGRQFSNSRSEMNVSTLELGDSALYLCVSSLEVSYGYTFGSGTRLTVV.

Only a few counts were recorded for this clonotype. J is TRBJ2-1 and V is TRBV24-1; D is uncertain. Germline CDR1 and CDR2: KGHDR and SFDVKD. V was shortened by 9 bases and J by 4 bases, with 9 bases between the two germline ends. This CDR3 comprises 12 residues. The CDR3 reads CATGDGYNEQFF. CDR3 nucleotide sequence: TGTGCCACCGGAGACGGATACAATGAGCAGTTCTTC.

The chain links TRBV9 to TRBJ2-3; D is unresolved. Germline V lookup: CDR1 SGDLS, CDR2 YYNGEE. The CDR3 is 15 amino acids. V was cut by 0 bases and J by 2 bases, with 10 bases left in between. The CDR3 DNA is TGTGCCAGCAGCGTAGATGTGGGATACACAGATACGCAGTATTTT. Translated: CASSVDVGYTDTQYF.